Following are 28 T cell receptor beta chains from one sample sequenced in a study of shared clonotypes between healthy human individuals. Generated by immunoSEQ multiplex PCR, the TCRdb table keeps only in-frame clones and is missing some. This sample carries some 2 million clones, about 95% of them seen once, and the ten largest clones take roughly 0.13%. The material sequenced was naive CD4+ T cells sorted from blood. Subset of the sample: CD45RA+ positively selected. The receptors were sampled from a man aged 18-30 years in good health.

The chain couples TRBV18 to TRBJ2-5, with D perhaps matching TRBD2 (5 bases). Trimming removed 6 bases from V and 2 bases from J, with 10 bases in between. CDR3 length: 13 residues. Germline CDR1 KGHSH, CDR2 LQKENI. CDR3 residues: CASSRTGQETQYF. The CDR3 nucleotides read TGTGCCAGCTCCCGGACGGGGCAAGAGACCCAGTACTTC.

The rearrangement links TRBV2 to TRBJ1-3; 8 bases line up with TRBD1. With 6 bases clipped from V and 8 bases from J, the junction kept 12 bases outside the gene matches. Germline V gene lookup returns CDR1 SNHLY and CDR2 FYNNEI. The CDR3 loop spans 15 amino acids. The CDR3: CASRTDRGRFDTIYF. CDR3 coding DNA: TGTGCCAGCAGGACTGACAGGGGAAGGTTTGACACCATATATTTT.

The J gene is TRBJ2-3, the V gene TRBV5-1, with TRBD2 matching over 11 bases. The V segment lost 4 bases and the J segment 2 bases; nucleotides outside the gene matches: 9. CDR1 SGHRS and CDR2 YFSETQ come from the germline V gene. This CDR3 contains 17 residues. This chain's CDR3 is CASSTRPSGGNTDTQYF. CDR3 in DNA: TGCGCCAGCAGCACACGCCCTAGCGGGGGGAACACAGATACGCAGTATTTT.

The V and J genes are TRBV9 and TRBJ2-7; TRBD2 aligns across 11 bases. CDR3 length: 15 residues. V shed 3 bases, J shed 4 bases, and the junction held 6 bases outside the gene matches. Germline assignment: CDR1 SGDLS and CDR2 YYNGEE. The CDR3 sequence is CASSEGTSGSYEQYF. As DNA, the CDR3 is TGTGCCAGCAGCGAGGGGACTAGCGGATCTTACGAGCAGTACTTC.

The chain is built from TRBV25-1 and TRBJ2-2; no reliable D call. CDR1 MGHDK and CDR2 SYGVNS come from the germline V gene. V dropped 2 bases and J dropped 0 bases, with 7 bases sitting between them. The CDR3 is 15 amino acids. CDR3 DNA: TGTGCCAGCAGTGAAACCTACCCGAACACCGGGGAGCTGTTTTTT. Its protein product is CASSETYPNTGELFF. Full variable domain (outside the CDR3, taken from reference TRBV25-1 and TRBJ2-2): EADIYQTPRYLVIGTGKKITLECSQTMGHDKMYWYQQDPGMELHLIHYSYGVNSTEKGDLSSESTVSRIRTEHFPLTLESARPSHTSQYLCASSETYPNTGELFFGEGSRLTVL.

This rearrangement joins TRBV2 to TRBJ2-1; D assignment may be TRBD1 or TRBD2 (5 bases each). CDR1 is SNHLY, CDR2 FYNNEI, per germline. This CDR3 spans 11 amino acids. V gave up 8 bases and J gave up 9 bases, with 11 bases separating them. CDR3 bases: TGTGCCAGCGGGACGATACCTGAGCAGTTCTTC. Translating gives CASGTIPEQFF. The whole variable domain, remainder taken from reference TRBV2 and TRBJ2-1, is EPEVTQTPSHQVTQMGQEVILRCVPISNHLYFYWYRQILGQKVEFLVSFYNNEISEKSEIFDDQFSVERPDGSNFTLKIRSTKLEDSAMYFCASGTIPEQFFGPGTRLTVL.

The chain has TRBV7-6 and TRBJ1-1; 8 positions agree with TRBD1. The CDR3 has 15 amino acids. Germline V gene sequence: CDR1 SGHVS, CDR2 FNYEAQ. Losses at the gene ends were 2 bases for V and 4 bases for J; bases not matched to a gene: 6. In DNA, the CDR3 is TGTGCCAGCAGCTTACTTGGACAGGGTCCCACTGAAGCTTTCTTT. Protein: CASSLLGQGPTEAFF.

V usage is TRBV6-1 and J usage is TRBJ1-5, with D possibly matching TRBD1 (6 bases). Germline V gene data show CDR1 as MNHNS and CDR2 as SASEGT. Trimming removed 7 bases at V and 7 bases at J, with 14 bases between. This CDR3 region has 13 residues. The CDR3 loop reads CASIGQPKQPQHF. The DNA of the CDR3 is TGTGCCAGCATCGGACAGCCAAAGCAGCCCCAGCATTTT.

The chain carries TRBV7-8 and TRBJ2-7, with 8 positions matching TRBD1. The CDR3 totals 14 residues. CDR1 and CDR2 (germline): SGHVS, FQNEAQ. Germline trimming cut 2 bases from V and 6 bases from J; bases unmatched to any gene: 6. The CDR3 coding sequence is TGTGCCAGCAGCTTACCGGGACAGGTCTCCGAGCAGTACTTC. Its protein is CASSLPGQVSEQYF.

A single count supports this clone. The chain employs TRBV7-9 and TRBJ1-4, with D possibly matching TRBD1 (5 bases). The CDR3 is made up of 15 amino acids. Germline CDR1 and CDR2: SEHNR and FQNEAQ (reference sequence). Trimming cost V 1 base and J 4 bases, with 10 bases left between them. CDR3 loop: CASSLGQSDNEKLFF. The CDR3 bases are TGTGCCAGCAGCTTAGGACAGTCGGATAATGAAAAACTGTTTTTT.

On this clone: The sample contains more than one DNA sequence encoding this CDR3. V usage is TRBV6-6 and J usage is TRBJ2-7; the D is unclear. Trimming cost V 3 bases and J 1 base, with 7 bases left between them. The germline V gene has CDR1 MNHNY and CDR2 SVGAGI (reference sequence). This CDR3 comprises 13 residues. This CDR3 is CASSYGDSYEQYF. The CDR3 nucleotides are TGTGCCAGCAGTTATGGGGATTCCTACGAGCAGTACTTC.

The chain is built from TRBV27 and TRBJ1-5; TRBD1 aligns across 9 bases. Germline CDR1 MNHEY, CDR2 SMNVEV (reference sequence). The CDR3 is 15 residues long. V trimming: 5 bases; J trimming: 7 bases; junction bases outside the gene matches: 9. CDR3 DNA sequence: TGTGCCAGCAGTCTAGCCTGGACAGGGGACCAGCCCCAGCATTTT. Encoded protein: CASSLAWTGDQPQHF.

For this clone: The junction differs from germline at one of its ends, possibly a read error. V gene TRBV10-3 combines with J gene TRBJ2-1; tentatively, D is TRBD2 (6 bases). Germline V CDR1 and CDR2: ENHRY, SYGVKD. CDR3 size: 12 residues. DNA for the CDR3: TGTGCCATCAGTGAGTCGGAGGGATACCAGCTCTTC. Protein product: CAISESEGYQLF.

The chain has TRBV6-5 and TRBJ2-7, with 9 nucleotides matching TRBD1. This CDR3 has 15 amino acids. Germline loops: CDR1 MNHEY, CDR2 SVGAGI. V trimming: 2 bases; J trimming: 3 bases; junction bases outside the gene matches: 5. In nucleotides, the CDR3 is TGTGCCAGCAGTTACGCCGGGACAGGGAACTACGAGCAGTACTTC. Translation gives CASSYAGTGNYEQYF.

The chain combines TRBV6-5 with TRBJ2-7; 7 positions match TRBD1. V dropped 6 bases and J dropped 0; count of bases not matched to a gene: 5. There are 14 residues in the CDR3. Germline CDR1 reads MNHEY; CDR2 reads SVGAGI. The CDR3 spells CASSRGQSSYEQYF. DNA of the CDR3: TGTGCCAGCAGCCGGGGACAGTCCTCCTACGAGCAGTACTTC.

As for this clone: This same CDR3 is encoded by further DNA sequences in the sample. This chain uses TRBV27 with TRBJ2-7; D perhaps matches TRBD1 (6 bases). Germline-derived CDR1 and CDR2 are MNHEY and SMNVEV (reference sequence). The V gene lost 3 bases and the J gene lost 3 bases, with 9 bases spanning the gap. The length of the CDR3 is 13 residues. CDR3 residues: CASSFRGGYEQYF. The CDR3 DNA reads as TGTGCCAGCAGTTTTCGAGGGGGCTACGAGCAGTACTTC.

The chain carries TRBV5-4 and TRBJ1-6, with a weak D call TRBD1 (6 bases). The CDR3 sequence is 19 residues long. V lost 2 bases to trimming and J lost 0 bases, with 18 bases between them. Germline values: CDR1 SGHNT, CDR2 YYREEE (reference sequence). CDR3 DNA: TGTGCCAGCAGCTTCTCGGCAGGGGTGGGGAGCTCCTATAATTCACCCCTCCACTTT. The encoded protein is CASSFSAGVGSSYNSPLHF.

The V call is TRBV18, the J call TRBJ2-5; D is undetermined. Germline V gene lookup returns CDR1 KGHSH and CDR2 LQKENI. The ends were cut back, 8 bases at V and 2 bases at J, with 12 bases in the middle. The CDR3 extends over 13 amino acids. Here the CDR3 DNA reads TGTGCCAGCCGACTTAGGCGGCAAGAGACCCAGTACTTC. It translates to CASRLRRQETQYF.

The chain employs TRBV25-1 and TRBJ1-1; D is perhaps TRBD1 (6 bases). V gave up 5 bases and J gave up 4 bases, with 14 bases separating them. From germline, CDR1 is MGHDK and CDR2 SYGVNS. The CDR3 is 14 amino acids. CDR3 in DNA: TGTGCCAGCAGTAAGCTAAGGGGGAGCACTGAAGCTTTCTTT. It yields the protein CASSKLRGSTEAFF.

V usage is TRBV30 and J usage is TRBJ2-4; D tentatively fits TRBD1 or TRBD2 (7 bases each). Between the trimmed V and J ends, which lost 3 bases and 8 bases, there was a span of 11 bases. Germline V gene sequence: CDR1 GTSNPN, CDR2 SVGIG (reference sequence). The CDR3 covers 12 residues. CDR3 sequence (DNA): TGTGCCTGGAGATCAGGGGGGGACATTCAGTACTTC. Its protein is CAWRSGGDIQYF. The whole variable domain, remainder taken from reference TRBV30 and TRBJ2-4, is SQTIHQWPATLVQPVGSPLSLECTVEGTSNPNLYWYRQAAGRGLQLLFYSVGIGQISSEVPQNLSASRPQDRQFILSSKKLLLSDSGFYLCAWRSGGDIQYFGAGTRLSVL.

This chain joins TRBV10-1 and TRBJ2-7; 7 bases fit TRBD2. The CDR3 sequence is 12 residues long. Germline lookup yields CDR1 WNHNN and CDR2 SYGVQD (reference sequence). The V gene end was trimmed by 8 bases and the J gene end by 3 bases; junction bases not matched to a gene: 4. The DNA for the CDR3 is TGCGCCAGCGGGAGGGGAGGCTACGAGCAGTACTTC. Translated, it gives CASGRGGYEQYF.

The rearrangement joins TRBV12-5 to TRBJ2-3; D is perhaps TRBD1 or TRBD2 (5 bases each). CDR3 size: 15 residues. Trimming left V 6 bases short and J 2 bases short, with 15 bases between. CDR1 and CDR2 from the germline V gene are LGHNT and FRNRAP. CDR3 amino acids: CASGPGTRTTDTQYF. In nucleotides, the CDR3 is TGTGCTAGTGGGCCCGGGACGAGAACCACAGATACGCAGTATTTT.

V is TRBV4-1 and J is TRBJ1-2; the match to TRBD1 covers 9 bases. V lost 0 bases to trimming and J lost 2 bases; unmatched junction nucleotides: 4. The CDR3 extends over 16 amino acids. The V gene's germline CDR1 is MGHRA and CDR2 YSYEKL. The CDR3 protein is CASSQEGTGLNYGYTF. As DNA, the CDR3 is TGCGCCAGCAGCCAAGAAGGGACAGGGTTGAACTATGGCTACACCTTC.

This rearrangement joins TRBV6-6 to TRBJ2-7, with D possibly being TRBD1 or TRBD2 (6 bases each). V dropped 8 bases and J dropped 4 bases, with 15 bases sitting between them. There are 13 residues in the CDR3. The germline V gene has CDR1 MNHNY and CDR2 SVGAGI (reference sequence). The chain's CDR3 is CASSSPGAYEQYF. CDR3 bases: TGTGCCAGCTCCTCCCCGGGGGCGTACGAGCAGTACTTC.

The gene calls are TRBV7-9 and TRBJ1-2; TRBD1 is a possible D gene (5 bases). This CDR3 has 17 residues. CDR1 and CDR2 from the germline V gene are SEHNR and FQNEAQ (reference sequence). The V and J ends lost 5 bases and 3 bases respectively, with 22 bases between them. CDR3 amino acids: CASSRFVPSGIHYGYTF. The CDR3 DNA reads TGTGCCAGCAGCCGTTTTGTCCCTTCAGGGATCCACTATGGCTACACCTTC.

The CDR3 nucleotides read TGCGCCAGCAGTGAACGGCTAGCGGGAAGGGAGACCCAGTACTTC. Encoded protein: CASSERLAGRETQYF. The chain carries TRBV10-1 and TRBJ2-5, with 9 nucleotides matching TRBD2. J gave up 5 bases and V 3 bases, and 7 bases lay outside the gene matches. The germline V gene has CDR1 WNHNN and CDR2 SYGVQD (reference sequence). This CDR3 has 15 amino acids.

To note about this clone: Other DNA sequences in this sample translate to the same CDR3. The genes are TRBV30 and TRBJ2-3, with TRBD1 matching over 8 bases. The CDR3 covers 12 residues. CDR1 is GTSNPN, CDR2 SVGIG, per germline (reference sequence). V lost 7 bases to trimming and J lost 2 bases; unmatched junction nucleotides: 2. The CDR3 DNA follows: TGTGCCTCAGGGGGCTCCACAGATACGCAGTATTTT. It encodes CASGGSTDTQYF.

This chain connects TRBV10-3 to TRBJ1-4; no firm D call. Germline lookup yields CDR1 ENHRY and CDR2 SYGVKD. Trimming cost V 4 bases and J 5 bases, with 11 bases left between them. The length of the CDR3 is 14 residues. The CDR3 region is CAISAYGSNEKLFF. CDR3 bases: TGTGCCATCAGTGCGTACGGATCCAATGAAAAACTGTTTTTT.